This T cell receptor (beta chain) was recovered during a study of TIL therapy for anti-PD-1-resistant metastatic lung cancer. At the level of the study: Median patient age was 54, ranging roughly 38-75 years.

General observations from the study: This highly selected cohort may not generalize to typical lung cancer patients.

V lost 1 base to trimming and J lost 4 bases; unmatched junction nucleotides: 0. Germline V gene sequence: CDR1 LNHDA, CDR2 SQIVND (reference sequence). This CDR3 contains 14 residues. The libraries were made with immunoSEQ v3. Clones were read by immunoSEQ multiplex PCR, and TCRdb kept only the in-frame ones, dropping some. The sample records tens of thousands of clones, 60% to 85% being singletons. Comments on this clone: Its antigen is unidentified.

Time point: pre-treatment sample, taken before nivolumab and TIL therapy. The tumor samples were excised metastases, mostly pleural nodules or supraclavicular lymph nodes. The chain combines TRBV19 with TRBJ2-5, with TRBD2 identical over 10 bases. This clonotype was obtained from a person aged 25-80 years with non-small cell lung cancer. Sequences were derived from tumor tissue, sampled at baseline. The DNA for the CDR3 is TGTGCCAGTAGTATAGGACTAGCGGGAGAGACCCAGTACTTC. It specifies CASSIGLAGETQYF.